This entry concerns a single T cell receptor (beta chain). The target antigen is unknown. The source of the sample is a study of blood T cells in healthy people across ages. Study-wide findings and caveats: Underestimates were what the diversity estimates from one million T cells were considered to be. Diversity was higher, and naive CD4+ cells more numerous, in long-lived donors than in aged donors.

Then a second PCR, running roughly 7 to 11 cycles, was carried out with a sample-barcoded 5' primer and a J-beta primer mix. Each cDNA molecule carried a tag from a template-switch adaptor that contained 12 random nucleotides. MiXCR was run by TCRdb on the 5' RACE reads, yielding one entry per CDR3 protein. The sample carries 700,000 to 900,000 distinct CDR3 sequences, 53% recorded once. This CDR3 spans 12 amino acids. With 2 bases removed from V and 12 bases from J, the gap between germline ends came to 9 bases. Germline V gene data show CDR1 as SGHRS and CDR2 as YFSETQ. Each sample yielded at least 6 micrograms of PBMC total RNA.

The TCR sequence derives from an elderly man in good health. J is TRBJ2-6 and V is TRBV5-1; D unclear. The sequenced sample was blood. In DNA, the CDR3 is TGCGCCAGCAGCTTAGACTTTCCCGTCCTGACTTTC. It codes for CASSLDFPVLTF.